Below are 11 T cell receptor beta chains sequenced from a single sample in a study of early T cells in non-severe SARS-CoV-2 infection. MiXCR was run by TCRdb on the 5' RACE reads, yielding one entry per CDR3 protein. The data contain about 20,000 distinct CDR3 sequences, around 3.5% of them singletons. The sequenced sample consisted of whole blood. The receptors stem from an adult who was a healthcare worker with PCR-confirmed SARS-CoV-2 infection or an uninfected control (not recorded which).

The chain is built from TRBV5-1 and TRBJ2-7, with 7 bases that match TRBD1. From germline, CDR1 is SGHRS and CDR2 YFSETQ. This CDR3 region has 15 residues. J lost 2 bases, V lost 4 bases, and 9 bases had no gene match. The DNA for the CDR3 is TGCGCCAGCAGCCCCCGACAGGGCCGTCCCTACGAGCAGTACTTC. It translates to CASSPRQGRPYEQYF.

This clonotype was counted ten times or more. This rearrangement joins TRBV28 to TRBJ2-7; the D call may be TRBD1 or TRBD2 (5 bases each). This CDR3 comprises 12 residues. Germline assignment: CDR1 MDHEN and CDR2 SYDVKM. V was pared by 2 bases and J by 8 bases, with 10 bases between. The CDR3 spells CASSLVRGQQYF. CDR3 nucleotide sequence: TGTGCCAGCAGTTTAGTTCGGGGACAGCAGTACTTC.

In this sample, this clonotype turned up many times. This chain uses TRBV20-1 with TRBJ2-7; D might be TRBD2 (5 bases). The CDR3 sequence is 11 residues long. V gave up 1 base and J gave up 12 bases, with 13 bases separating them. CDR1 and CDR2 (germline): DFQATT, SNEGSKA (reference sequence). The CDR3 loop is CSARADREGYF. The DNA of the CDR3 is TGCAGTGCTAGAGCTGACCGCGAGGGGTACTTC.

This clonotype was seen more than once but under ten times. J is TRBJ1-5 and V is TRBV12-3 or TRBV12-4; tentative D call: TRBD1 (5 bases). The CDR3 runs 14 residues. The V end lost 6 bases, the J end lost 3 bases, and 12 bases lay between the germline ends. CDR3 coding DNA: TGTGCCAGCAGGTACGGGGACCTCAATCAGCCCCAGCATTTT. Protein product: CASRYGDLNQPQHF.

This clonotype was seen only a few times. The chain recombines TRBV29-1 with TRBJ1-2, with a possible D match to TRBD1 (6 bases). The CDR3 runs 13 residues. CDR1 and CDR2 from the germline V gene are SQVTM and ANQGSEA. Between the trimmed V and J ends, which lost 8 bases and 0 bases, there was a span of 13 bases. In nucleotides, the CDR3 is TGCAGCTTTTGGGACAAGACTAACTATGGCTACACCTTC. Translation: CSFWDKTNYGYTF.

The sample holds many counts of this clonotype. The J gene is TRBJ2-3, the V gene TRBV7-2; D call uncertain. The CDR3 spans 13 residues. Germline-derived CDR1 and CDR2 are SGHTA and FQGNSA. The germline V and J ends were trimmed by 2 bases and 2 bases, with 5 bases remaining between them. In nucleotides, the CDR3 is TGTGCCAGCAGCTTAATGCACACAGATACGCAGTATTTT. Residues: CASSLMHTDTQYF.

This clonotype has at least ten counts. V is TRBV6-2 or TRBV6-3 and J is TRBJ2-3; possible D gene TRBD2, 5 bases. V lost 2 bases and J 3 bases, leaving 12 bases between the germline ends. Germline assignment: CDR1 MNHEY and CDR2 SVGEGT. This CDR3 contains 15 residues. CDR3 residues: CASSYTAGATDTQYF. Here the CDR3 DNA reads TGTGCCAGCAGTTACACGGCGGGTGCAACAGATACGCAGTATTTT.

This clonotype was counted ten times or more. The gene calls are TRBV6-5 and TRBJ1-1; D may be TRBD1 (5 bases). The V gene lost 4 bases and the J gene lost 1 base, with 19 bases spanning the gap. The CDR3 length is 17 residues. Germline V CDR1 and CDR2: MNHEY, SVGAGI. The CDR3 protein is CASSSYGTEDKNTEAFF. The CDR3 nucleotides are TGTGCCAGCAGTTCCTATGGGACGGAGGACAAGAACACTGAAGCTTTCTTT.

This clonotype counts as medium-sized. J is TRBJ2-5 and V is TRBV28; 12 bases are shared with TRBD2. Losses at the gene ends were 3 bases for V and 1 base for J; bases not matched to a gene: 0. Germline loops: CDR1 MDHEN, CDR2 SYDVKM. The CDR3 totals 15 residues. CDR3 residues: CASSLTSGGQETQYF. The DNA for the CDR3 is TGTGCCAGCAGTTTGACTAGCGGGGGCCAAGAGACCCAGTACTTC.

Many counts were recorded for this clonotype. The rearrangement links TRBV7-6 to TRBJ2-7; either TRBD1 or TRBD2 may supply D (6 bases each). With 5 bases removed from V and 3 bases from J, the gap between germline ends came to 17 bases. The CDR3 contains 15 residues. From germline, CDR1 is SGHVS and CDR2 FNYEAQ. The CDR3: CASSQLKGGDYEQYF. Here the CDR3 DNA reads TGTGCCAGCAGCCAATTGAAGGGGGGCGACTACGAGCAGTACTTC.

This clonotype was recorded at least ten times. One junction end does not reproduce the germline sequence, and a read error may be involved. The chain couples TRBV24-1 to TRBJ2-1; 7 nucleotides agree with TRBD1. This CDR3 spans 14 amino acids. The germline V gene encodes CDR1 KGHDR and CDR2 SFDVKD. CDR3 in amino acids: CATSGGQHYNEQSF. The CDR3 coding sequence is TGTGCCACCAGTGGGGGACAGCACTACAATGAGCAGTCCTTC.